Below are 19 T cell receptor beta chains sequenced from a single sample in a study of T cells in narcolepsy. Here immunoSEQ multiplex PCR was the method, and the copy in TCRdb shows in-frame clones only, minus some. The sample yields about 33,000 clones, about 90% seen once. The sample comprised CD45RA- memory CD4+ T cells from PBMCs. These receptors originate from a human donor with narcolepsy.

The chain carries TRBV5-1 and TRBJ2-7; 9 bases agree with TRBD2. The CDR3 is made up of 16 amino acids. J gave up 6 bases and V 4 bases, and 14 bases lay outside the gene matches. In germline, CDR1 is SGHRS, CDR2 YFSETQ. CDR3 in DNA: TGCGCCAGCAGCCCAGACCTAGCGGGGACTCTTACCGAGCAGTACTTC. Translated: CASSPDLAGTLTEQYF.

Comment on this clone: Distinct nucleotide sequences in the sample also encode this CDR3. The genes are TRBV28 and TRBJ1-2; D not resolved. This CDR3 contains 13 residues. V lost 2 bases and J lost 0, with 4 bases in between. In germline, CDR1 is MDHEN, CDR2 SYDVKM. The CDR3 sequence: CASSLNPNYGYTF. The DNA for the CDR3 is TGTGCCAGCAGTTTAAACCCTAACTATGGCTACACCTTC.

The chain carries TRBV6-1 and TRBJ2-2; D might be TRBD1 or TRBD2, each matching 5 bases. This CDR3 has 15 residues. Trimming stripped 5 bases from V and 5 bases from J, with 15 bases between. Germline CDR1 is MNHNS and CDR2 is SASEGT. The CDR3 here is CASSPRGWGTGELFF. Here the CDR3 DNA reads TGTGCCAGCAGTCCTCGGGGCTGGGGTACCGGGGAGCTGTTTTTT.

V gene TRBV7-9 combines with J gene TRBJ1-1, with D perhaps TRBD1 (6 bases). Germline V gene data show CDR1 as SEHNR and CDR2 as FQNEAQ (reference sequence). The length of the CDR3 is 13 residues. Trimming shortened V by 5 bases and J by 8 bases, and 15 bases separated the two germline ends. CDR3 loop: CASSQAGAGEAFF. As DNA, the CDR3 is TGTGCCAGCAGCCAGGCAGGGGCTGGCGAAGCTTTCTTT.

The chain is built from TRBV29-1 and TRBJ2-4, with D hard to call. Germline V gene sequence: CDR1 SQVTM, CDR2 ANQGSEA. The ends were cut back, 6 bases at V and 0 bases at J, with 12 bases in the middle. There are 14 residues in the CDR3. CDR3 nucleotide sequence: TGCAGCGTACGGTCGACGCTAGCCAAAAACATTCAGTACTTC. Translating gives CSVRSTLAKNIQYF.

The rearrangement joins TRBV28 to TRBJ2-1; no firm D call. This CDR3 is built from 10 residues. Germline V gene lookup returns CDR1 MDHEN and CDR2 SYDVKM. Deletions cut 6 bases from V and 10 bases from J, with 7 bases between. The CDR3, as DNA: TGTGCCAGCAGCTCTCTGGAGCAGTTCTTC. It is translated as CASSSLEQFF.

The CDR3 DNA reads TGTGCCAGCTCACCCCCCCCAGGGAAGACCCAGTACTTC. It yields the protein CASSPPPGKTQYF. J is TRBJ2-5 and V is TRBV18; perhaps TRBD1 as D (5 bases). There are 13 residues in the CDR3. Between the trimmed V and J ends, which lost 3 bases and 6 bases, there was a span of 11 bases. Germline CDR1 KGHSH, CDR2 LQKENI.

The rearrangement uses TRBV19 and TRBJ1-5, with D perhaps matching TRBD1 (5 bases). The CDR3 has 16 residues. V was trimmed by 10 bases and J by 0 bases, leaving 19 bases between them. Germline CDR1 reads LNHDA; CDR2 reads SQIVND (reference sequence). Written as DNA, the CDR3 is TGTGCCACCCAGACAGCACACTCCCTTAGCAATCAGCCCCAGCATTTT. This sequence encodes CATQTAHSLSNQPQHF.

This clone was seen a single time. The rearrangement uses TRBV18 and TRBJ2-5, with TRBD2 identical over 10 bases. Germline V gene data show CDR1 as KGHSH and CDR2 as LQKENI. This CDR3 has 15 amino acids. V gave up 3 bases and J gave up 4 bases; unmatched junction bases: 5. DNA of the CDR3: TGTGCCAGCTCACCCAGGGCTAGCGGGGGAGAGACCCAGTACTTC. It translates to CASSPRASGGETQYF.

The V call is TRBV6-5, the J call TRBJ1-2; the D is unclear. The germline V and J ends were trimmed by 8 bases and 2 bases, with 6 bases remaining between them. The CDR3 runs 11 residues. Per the germline V gene, CDR1 is MNHEY and CDR2 is SVGAGI. Here the CDR3 DNA reads TGTGCCAGCGTCTTCAACTATGGCTACACCTTC. Translating it yields CASVFNYGYTF.

The rearrangement links TRBV5-1 to TRBJ1-1; D is ambiguous. CDR1 is SGHRS, CDR2 YFSETQ, per germline. CDR3 length: 14 residues. The germline V and J ends were trimmed by 4 bases and 0 bases, with 10 bases remaining between them. Here the CDR3 reads CASSPSGMNTEAFF. For the CDR3, the DNA is TGCGCCAGCAGCCCCTCGGGGATGAACACTGAAGCTTTCTTT.

The genes are TRBV19 and TRBJ2-2; D gene uncertain. The CDR3 length is 14 residues. CDR1 and CDR2 (germline): LNHDA, SQIVND (reference sequence). Deletions cut 4 bases from V and 4 bases from J, with 10 bases between. In DNA, the CDR3 is TGTGCCAGTAGTAGGGAAGGGATCACCGGGGAGCTGTTTTTT. This sequence encodes CASSREGITGELFF.

This chain uses TRBV19 with TRBJ1-1; D unresolved. Germline assignment: CDR1 LNHDA and CDR2 SQIVND (reference sequence). V lost 3 bases and J lost 4, with 9 bases in between. The length of the CDR3 is 13 residues. CDR3 residues: CASSIRVPTEAFF. In DNA form, the CDR3 reads TGTGCCAGTAGTATTCGGGTACCCACTGAAGCTTTCTTT. Full variable domain (rest looked up from reference TRBV19 and TRBJ1-1): DGGITQSPKYLFRKEGQNVTLSCEQNLNHDAMYWYRQDPGQGLRLIYYSQIVNDFQKGDIAEGYSVSREKKESFPLTVTSAQKNPTAFYLCASSIRVPTEAFFGQGTRLTVV.

The rearrangement links TRBV19 to TRBJ2-2, with 11 bases matching TRBD2. Losses at the gene ends were 9 bases for V and 5 bases for J; bases not matched to a gene: 11. From germline, CDR1 is LNHDA and CDR2 SQIVND (reference sequence). The CDR3 length is 16 residues. CDR3 amino acids: CASAPVSGRGTGELFF. In DNA form, the CDR3 reads TGTGCCAGCGCTCCCGTTAGCGGGAGGGGGACCGGGGAGCTGTTTTTT. Full variable domain (outside the CDR3, taken from reference TRBV19 and TRBJ2-2): DGGITQSPKYLFRKEGQNVTLSCEQNLNHDAMYWYRQDPGQGLRLIYYSQIVNDFQKGDIAEGYSVSREKKESFPLTVTSAQKNPTAFYLCASAPVSGRGTGELFFGEGSRLTVL.

The rearrangement joins TRBV9 to TRBJ2-7; TRBD2 matches 8 bases. V shed 2 bases and J 4 bases; nucleotides not matched to a gene: 5. This CDR3 contains 14 residues. The germline gives CDR1 SGDLS, CDR2 YYNGEE. DNA of the CDR3: TGTGCCAGCAGCGTTTCTGAGCGGGGGTACGAGCAGTACTTC. Protein sequence: CASSVSERGYEQYF.

The V call is TRBV6-4, the J call TRBJ1-2, with 7 bases matching TRBD1. V lost 3 bases and J lost 3; bases outside the gene matches: 1. Germline assignment: CDR1 MRHNA and CDR2 SNTAGT. The CDR3 runs 13 residues. The CDR3: CASSETGYYGYTF. The DNA of the CDR3 is TGTGCCAGCAGTGAGACAGGGTACTATGGCTACACCTTC.

This rearrangement joins TRBV18 to TRBJ1-1; D is ambiguous. CDR1 KGHSH and CDR2 LQKENI come from the germline V gene. Between the trimmed V and J ends, which lost 3 bases and 3 bases, there was a span of 8 bases. This CDR3 has 13 amino acids. The CDR3 protein is CASSPPRDTEAFF. In DNA, the CDR3 is TGTGCCAGCTCACCCCCTAGAGACACTGAAGCTTTCTTT.

The chain's CDR3 is CASTRTGPRAFF. The CDR3 bases are TGTGCCAGTACTAGGACGGGCCCGCGAGCTTTCTTT. This chain uses TRBV6-1 with TRBJ1-1, with unresolved D. This CDR3 region has 12 residues. Looked up from germline, CDR1 is MNHNS and CDR2 is SASEGT. V shed 9 bases and J shed 10 bases, with 18 bases lying between them.

This chain uses TRBV6-6 with TRBJ2-3; D assignment may be TRBD1 or TRBD2 (5 bases each). The CDR3 is made up of 14 amino acids. The germline V and J ends were trimmed by 2 bases and 2 bases, with 8 bases remaining between them. Germline V gene data show CDR1 as MNHNY and CDR2 as SVGAGI (reference sequence). In DNA, the CDR3 is TGTGCCAGCAGTTACGGGGGAAACACAGATACGCAGTATTTT. Protein sequence: CASSYGGNTDTQYF.